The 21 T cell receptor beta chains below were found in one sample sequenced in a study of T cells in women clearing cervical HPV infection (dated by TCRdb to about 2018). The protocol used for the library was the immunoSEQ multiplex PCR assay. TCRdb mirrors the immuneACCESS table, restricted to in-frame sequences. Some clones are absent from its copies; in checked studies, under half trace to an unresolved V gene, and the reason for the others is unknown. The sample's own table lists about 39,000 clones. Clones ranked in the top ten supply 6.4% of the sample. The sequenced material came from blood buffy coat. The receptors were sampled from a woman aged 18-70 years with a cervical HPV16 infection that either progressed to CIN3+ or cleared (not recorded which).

CDR3 amino acids: CASSIELAWETQYF. The covered CDR3 bases are TGTGCCAGTAGTATAGAGCTAGCTTGGGAGACG. V is TRBV19 and J is TRBJ2-3; D may be TRBD2 (5 bases). The CDR3 goes on 3 residues after the read ends, and that part is filled in from the germline J gene. Germline CDR1 LNHDA, CDR2 SQIVND (reference sequence). The CDR3 spans 14 residues.

CDR3 bases read: TGTGCCAGCGCAGGGGGGTTGAACACTGAA. This sequence encodes CASAGGLNTE. The complete CDR3 protein is CASAGGLNTEAFF. The genes are TRBV18 and TRBJ1-1; the match to TRBD1 covers 7 bases. The CDR3 extends 3 residues past the end of the read, so its final part is completed from the germline J gene. Germline loops: CDR1 KGHSH, CDR2 LQKENI. The CDR3 covers 13 residues. V was clipped by 8 bases and J by 0 bases; unmatched bases: 3. The full variable domain, in which reference TRBV18 and TRBJ1-1 provide the parts outside the CDR3, is NAGVMQNPRHLVRRRGQEARLRCSPMKGHSHVYWYRQLPEEGLKFMVYLQKENIIDESGMPKERFSAEFPKEGPSILRIQQVVRGDSAAYFCASAGGLNTEAFFGQGTRLTVV.

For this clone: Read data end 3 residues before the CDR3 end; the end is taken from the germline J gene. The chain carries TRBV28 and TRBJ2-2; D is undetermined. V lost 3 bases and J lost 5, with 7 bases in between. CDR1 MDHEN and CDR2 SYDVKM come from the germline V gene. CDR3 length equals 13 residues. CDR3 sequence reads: CASSLSTTGELFF. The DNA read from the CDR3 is TGTGCCAGCAGTTTGTCGACAACCGGGGAG.

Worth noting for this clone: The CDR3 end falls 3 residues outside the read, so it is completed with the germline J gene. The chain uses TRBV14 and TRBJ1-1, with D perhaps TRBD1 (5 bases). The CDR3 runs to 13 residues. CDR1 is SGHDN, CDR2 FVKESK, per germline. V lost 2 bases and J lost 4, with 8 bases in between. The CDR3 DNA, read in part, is TGTGCCAGCAGCCAACTGAGGGGCACTGAA. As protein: CASSQLRGTE. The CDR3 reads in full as CASSQLRGTEAFF.

CDR3 loop: CASSSNTGQPAQYF. The CDR3 DNA, read in part, is TGTGCCAGCAGCTCCAATACCGGACAGCCTGCT. The V gene is TRBV5-4, the J gene TRBJ2-4; D is possibly TRBD1 (6 bases). Read data end 3 residues before the CDR3 end; the end is taken from the germline J gene. The CDR3 contains 14 residues. Germline V lookup: CDR1 SGHNT, CDR2 YYREEE (reference sequence). The complete variable domain, with remaining parts taken from reference TRBV5-4 and TRBJ2-4, reads ETGVTQSPTHLIKTRGQQVTLRCSSQSGHNTVSWYQQALGQGPQFIFQYYREEENGRGNFPPRFSGLQFPNYSSELNVNALELDDSALYLCASSSNTGQPAQYFGAGTRLSVL.

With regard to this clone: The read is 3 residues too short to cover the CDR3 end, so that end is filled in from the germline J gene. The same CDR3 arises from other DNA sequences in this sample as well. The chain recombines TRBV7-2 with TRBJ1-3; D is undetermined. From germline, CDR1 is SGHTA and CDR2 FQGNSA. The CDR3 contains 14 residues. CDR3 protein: CASSLNRGSTYIYF. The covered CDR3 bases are TGTGCCAGCAGCTTAAACCGGGGATCCACCTAT.

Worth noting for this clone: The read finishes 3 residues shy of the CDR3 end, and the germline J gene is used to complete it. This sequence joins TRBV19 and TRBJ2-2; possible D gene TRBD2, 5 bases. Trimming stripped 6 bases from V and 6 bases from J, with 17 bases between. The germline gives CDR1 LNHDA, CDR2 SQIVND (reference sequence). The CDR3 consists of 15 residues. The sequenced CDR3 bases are TGTGCCAGTAGGGGCATAGACTATCTGGCCGGGGAG. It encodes CASRGIDYLAGE. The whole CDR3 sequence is CASRGIDYLAGELFF. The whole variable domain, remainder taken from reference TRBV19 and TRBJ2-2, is DGGITQSPKYLFRKEGQNVTLSCEQNLNHDAMYWYRQDPGQGLRLIYYSQIVNDFQKGDIAEGYSVSREKKESFPLTVTSAQKNPTAFYLCASRGIDYLAGELFFGEGSRLTVL.

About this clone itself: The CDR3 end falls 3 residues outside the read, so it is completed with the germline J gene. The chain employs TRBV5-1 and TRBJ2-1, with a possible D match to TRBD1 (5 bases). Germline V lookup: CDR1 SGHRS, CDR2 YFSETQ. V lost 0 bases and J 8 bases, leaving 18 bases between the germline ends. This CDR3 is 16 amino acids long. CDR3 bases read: TGCGCCAGCAGCTTGGCCGGTCAGGGCATGATCTATGAG. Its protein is CASSLAGQGMIYE. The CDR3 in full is CASSLAGQGMIYEQFF.

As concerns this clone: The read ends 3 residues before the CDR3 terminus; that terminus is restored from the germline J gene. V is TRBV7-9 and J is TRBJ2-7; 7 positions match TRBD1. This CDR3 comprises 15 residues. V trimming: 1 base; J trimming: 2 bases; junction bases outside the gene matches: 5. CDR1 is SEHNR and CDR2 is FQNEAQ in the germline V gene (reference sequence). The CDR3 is CASSLVTGKAYEQYF. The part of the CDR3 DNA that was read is TGTGCCAGCAGCTTAGTGACAGGGAAAGCCTACGAG.

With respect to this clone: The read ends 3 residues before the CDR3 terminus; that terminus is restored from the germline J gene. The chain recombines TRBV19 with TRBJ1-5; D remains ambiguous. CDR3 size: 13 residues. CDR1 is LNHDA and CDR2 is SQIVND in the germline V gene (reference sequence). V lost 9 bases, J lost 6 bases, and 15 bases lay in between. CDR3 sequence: CASGSLRGQPQHF. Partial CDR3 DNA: TGTGCCAGCGGGTCTCTCCGAGGTCAGCCC.

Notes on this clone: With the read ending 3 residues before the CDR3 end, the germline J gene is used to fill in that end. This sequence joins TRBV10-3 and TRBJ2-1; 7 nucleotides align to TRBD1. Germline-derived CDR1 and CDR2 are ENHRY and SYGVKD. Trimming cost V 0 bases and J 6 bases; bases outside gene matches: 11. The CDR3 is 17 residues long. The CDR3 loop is CAISESGDSLMGNEQFF. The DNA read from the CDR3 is TGTGCCATCAGTGAGTCGGGGGACAGTCTAATGGGCAATGAG.

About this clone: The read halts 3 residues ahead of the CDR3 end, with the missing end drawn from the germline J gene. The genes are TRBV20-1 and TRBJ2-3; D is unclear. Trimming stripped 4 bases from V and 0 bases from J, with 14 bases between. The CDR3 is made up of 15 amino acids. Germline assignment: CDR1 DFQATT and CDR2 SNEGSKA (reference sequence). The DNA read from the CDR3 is TGCAGTGCTACCTCCCGAGTAACTAGCACAGATACG. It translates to CSATSRVTSTDT. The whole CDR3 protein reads CSATSRVTSTDTQYF.

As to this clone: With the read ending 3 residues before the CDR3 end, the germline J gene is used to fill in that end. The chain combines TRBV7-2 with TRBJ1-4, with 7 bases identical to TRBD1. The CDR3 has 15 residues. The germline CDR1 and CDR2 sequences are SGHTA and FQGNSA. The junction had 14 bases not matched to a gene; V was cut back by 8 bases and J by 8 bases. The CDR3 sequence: CASSKGAKRGEKLFF. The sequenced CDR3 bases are TGTGCCAGCTCCAAGGGGGCTAAAAGAGGAGAAAAA.

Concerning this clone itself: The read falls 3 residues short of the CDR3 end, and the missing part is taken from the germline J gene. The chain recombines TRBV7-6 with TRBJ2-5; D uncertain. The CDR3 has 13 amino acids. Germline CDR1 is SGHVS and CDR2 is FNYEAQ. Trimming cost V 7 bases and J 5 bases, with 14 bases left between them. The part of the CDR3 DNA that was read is TGTGCCAGCACGCCGAGTCCCGGGGAGACC. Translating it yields CASTPSPGET. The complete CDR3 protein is CASTPSPGETQYF.

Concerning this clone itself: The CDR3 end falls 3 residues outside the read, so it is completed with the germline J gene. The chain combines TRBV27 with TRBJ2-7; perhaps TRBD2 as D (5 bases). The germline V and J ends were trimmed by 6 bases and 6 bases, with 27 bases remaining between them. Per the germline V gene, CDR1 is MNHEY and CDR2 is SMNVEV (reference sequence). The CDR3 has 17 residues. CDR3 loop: CASRGLSGLLSQPEQYF. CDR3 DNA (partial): TGTGCCAGCAGGGGCTTGTCGGGGTTACTCTCTCAGCCCGAG.

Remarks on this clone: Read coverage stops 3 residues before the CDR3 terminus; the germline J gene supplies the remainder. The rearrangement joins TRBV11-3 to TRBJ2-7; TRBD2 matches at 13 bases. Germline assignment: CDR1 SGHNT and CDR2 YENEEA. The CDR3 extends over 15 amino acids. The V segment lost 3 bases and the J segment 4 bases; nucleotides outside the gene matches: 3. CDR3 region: CASSFWTSGSYEQYF. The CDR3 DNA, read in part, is TGTGCCAGCAGCTTTTGGACTAGCGGGAGTTACGAG.

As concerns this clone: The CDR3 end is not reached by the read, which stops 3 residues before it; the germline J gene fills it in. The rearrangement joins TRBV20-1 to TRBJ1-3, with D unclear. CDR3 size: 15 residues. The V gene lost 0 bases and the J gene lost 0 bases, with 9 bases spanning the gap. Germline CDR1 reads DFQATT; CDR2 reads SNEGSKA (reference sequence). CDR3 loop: CSAREGSVSGNTIYF. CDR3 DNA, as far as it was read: TGCAGTGCTAGAGAAGGGTCGGTCTCTGGAAACACC.

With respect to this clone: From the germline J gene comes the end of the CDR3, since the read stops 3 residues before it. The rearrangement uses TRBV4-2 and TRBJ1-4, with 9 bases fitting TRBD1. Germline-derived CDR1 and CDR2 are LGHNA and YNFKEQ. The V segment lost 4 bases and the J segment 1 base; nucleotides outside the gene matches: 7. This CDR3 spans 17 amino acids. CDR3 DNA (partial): TGTGCCAGCAGCCGGCGGGACAGGGATCGAACTAATGAAAAA. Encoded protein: CASSRRDRDRTNEK. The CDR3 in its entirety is CASSRRDRDRTNEKLFF.

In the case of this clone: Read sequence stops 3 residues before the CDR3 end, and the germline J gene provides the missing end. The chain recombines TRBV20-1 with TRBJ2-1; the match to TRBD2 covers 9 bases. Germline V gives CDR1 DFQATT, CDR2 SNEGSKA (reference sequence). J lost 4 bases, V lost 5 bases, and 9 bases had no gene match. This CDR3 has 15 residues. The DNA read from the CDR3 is TGCAGTGCTGGAAAAGCGGGAGGTCGGTACAATGAG. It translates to CSAGKAGGRYNE. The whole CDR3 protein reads CSAGKAGGRYNEQFF.

This CDR3 reads CASSRDRGGTEAFF. The sequenced CDR3 bases are TGTGCCAGCAGCAGGGACAGGGGAGGAACTGAA. V and J are TRBV5-6 and TRBJ1-1; 10 bases line up with TRBD1. The missing CDR3 end, 3 residues past where the read stops, is filled in from the germline J gene. Losses at the gene ends were 4 bases for V and 5 bases for J; bases not matched to a gene: 5. This CDR3 has 14 residues. CDR1 and CDR2 (germline): SGHDT, YYEEEE.

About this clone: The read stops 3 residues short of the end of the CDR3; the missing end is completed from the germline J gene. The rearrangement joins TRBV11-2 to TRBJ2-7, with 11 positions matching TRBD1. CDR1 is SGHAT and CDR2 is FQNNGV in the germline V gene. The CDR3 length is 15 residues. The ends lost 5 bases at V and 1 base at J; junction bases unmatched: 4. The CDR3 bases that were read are TGTGCCAGCAGCCGGGACAGGGGGGTATCCTACGAG. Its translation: CASSRDRGVSYE. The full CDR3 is CASSRDRGVSYEQYF. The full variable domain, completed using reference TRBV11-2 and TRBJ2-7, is EAGVAQSPRYKIIEKRQSVAFWCNPISGHATLYWYQQILGQGPKLLIQFQNNGVVDDSQLPKDRFSAERLKGVDSTLKIQPAKLEDSAVYLCASSRDRGVSYEQYFGPGTRLTVT.